This T cell receptor beta chain stems from a study of cytomegalovirus exposure and HLA in healthy donors. Study details: Earlier, 150 million to 200 million T cells were analyzed, and over 95 million unique TCR beta sequences were found among them.

V was cut by 3 bases and J by 3 bases, with 9 bases left in between. The CDR3 consists of 13 residues. CDR1 KGHSH and CDR2 LQKENI come from the germline V gene. With regard to this clone: Its target is unknown. Other nucleotide sequences in the sample specify the same CDR3.

60 Vbeta and 13 Jbeta primers were used in PCR. Only in-frame clones appear in the TCRdb table, and some are missing; sequencing was by immunoSEQ multiplex PCR. The sample lists more than 95,000 clones, 78% occurring once. General observations from the study: According to an earlier analysis, most TCR beta V segments yielded productive rearrangements about 87% or about 30% of the time.

The receptor was isolated from a man aged 30 to 45 in good health and CMV-seronegative. V usage is TRBV18 and J usage is TRBJ2-7; D possibly corresponds to TRBD1 (6 bases). The sample consisted of PBMCs. In nucleotides, the CDR3 is TGTGCCAGCTCACCTCCGGACAGCTACGAGCAGTACTTC. Protein: CASSPPDSYEQYF.